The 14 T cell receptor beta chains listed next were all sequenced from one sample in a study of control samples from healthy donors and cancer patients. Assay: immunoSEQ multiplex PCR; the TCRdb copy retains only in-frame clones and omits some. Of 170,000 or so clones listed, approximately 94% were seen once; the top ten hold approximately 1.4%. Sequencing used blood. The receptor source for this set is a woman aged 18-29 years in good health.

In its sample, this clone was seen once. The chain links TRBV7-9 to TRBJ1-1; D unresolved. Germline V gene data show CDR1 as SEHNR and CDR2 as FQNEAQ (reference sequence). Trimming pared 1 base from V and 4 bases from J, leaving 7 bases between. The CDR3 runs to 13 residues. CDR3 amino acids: CASSLEPLTEAFF. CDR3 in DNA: TGTGCCAGCAGCTTAGAACCCCTCACTGAAGCTTTCTTT.

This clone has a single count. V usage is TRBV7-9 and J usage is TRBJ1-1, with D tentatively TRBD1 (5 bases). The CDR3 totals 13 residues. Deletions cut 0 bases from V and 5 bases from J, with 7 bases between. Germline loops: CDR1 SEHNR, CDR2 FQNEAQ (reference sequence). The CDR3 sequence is CASSLAPGTEAFF. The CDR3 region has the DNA TGTGCCAGCAGCTTAGCCCCAGGGACTGAAGCTTTCTTT.

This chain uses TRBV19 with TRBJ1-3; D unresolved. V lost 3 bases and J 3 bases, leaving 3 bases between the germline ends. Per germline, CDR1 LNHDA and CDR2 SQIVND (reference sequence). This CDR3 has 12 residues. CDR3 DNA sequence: TGTGCCAGTAGTATCGTTGGAAACACCATATATTTT. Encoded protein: CASSIVGNTIYF.

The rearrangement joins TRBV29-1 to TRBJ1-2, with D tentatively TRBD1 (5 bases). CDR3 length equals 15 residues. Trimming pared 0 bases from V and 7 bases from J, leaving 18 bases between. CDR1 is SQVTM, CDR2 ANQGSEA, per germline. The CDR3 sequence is CSVEDPRDGGRGYTF. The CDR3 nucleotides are TGCAGCGTTGAAGATCCACGGGACGGGGGTCGTGGCTACACCTTC.

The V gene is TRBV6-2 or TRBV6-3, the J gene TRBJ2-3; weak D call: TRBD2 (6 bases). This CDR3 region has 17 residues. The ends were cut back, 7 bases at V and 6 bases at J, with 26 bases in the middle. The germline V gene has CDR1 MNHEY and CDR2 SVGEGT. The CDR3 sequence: CASIPWAGMSPGDTQYF. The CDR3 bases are TGTGCCAGCATCCCTTGGGCGGGAATGAGCCCGGGGGATACGCAGTATTTT.

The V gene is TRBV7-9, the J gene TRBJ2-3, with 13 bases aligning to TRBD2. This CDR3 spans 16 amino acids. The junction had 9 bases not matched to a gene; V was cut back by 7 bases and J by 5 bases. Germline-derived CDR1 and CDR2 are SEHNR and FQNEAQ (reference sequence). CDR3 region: CASIYTSGGALDTQYF. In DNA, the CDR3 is TGTGCCAGCATCTACACTAGCGGGGGGGCCTTAGATACGCAGTATTTT.

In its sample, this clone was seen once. In DNA, the CDR3 is TGTGCCAGCAGTTACTCTGGTTTGAACACTGAAGCTTTCTTT. It is translated as CASSYSGLNTEAFF. The rearrangement uses TRBV6-2 or TRBV6-3 and TRBJ1-1, with unresolved D. The CDR3 is 14 amino acids. Trimming took off 0 bases at V and 0 bases at J, with 5 bases between the two ends. Germline V lookup: CDR1 MNHEY, CDR2 SVGEGT.

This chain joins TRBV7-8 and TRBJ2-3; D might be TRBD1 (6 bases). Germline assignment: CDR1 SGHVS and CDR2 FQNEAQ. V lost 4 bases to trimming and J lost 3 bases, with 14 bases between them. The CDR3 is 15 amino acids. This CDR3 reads CASSYGTQETDTQYF. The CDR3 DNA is TGTGCCAGCAGCTACGGGACACAGGAAACAGATACGCAGTATTTT.

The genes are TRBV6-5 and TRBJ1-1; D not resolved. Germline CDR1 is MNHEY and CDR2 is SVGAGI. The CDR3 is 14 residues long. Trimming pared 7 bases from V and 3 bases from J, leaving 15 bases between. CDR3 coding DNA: TGTGCCAGCACTACACTGCCTAGAGACACTGAAGCTTTCTTT. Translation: CASTTLPRDTEAFF.

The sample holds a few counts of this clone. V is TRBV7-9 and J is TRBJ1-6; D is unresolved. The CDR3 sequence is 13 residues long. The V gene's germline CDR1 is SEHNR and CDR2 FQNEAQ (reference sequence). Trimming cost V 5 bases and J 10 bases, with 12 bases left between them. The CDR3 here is CASSPDWRSPLHF. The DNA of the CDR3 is TGTGCCAGCAGCCCGGACTGGAGGTCACCCCTCCACTTT.

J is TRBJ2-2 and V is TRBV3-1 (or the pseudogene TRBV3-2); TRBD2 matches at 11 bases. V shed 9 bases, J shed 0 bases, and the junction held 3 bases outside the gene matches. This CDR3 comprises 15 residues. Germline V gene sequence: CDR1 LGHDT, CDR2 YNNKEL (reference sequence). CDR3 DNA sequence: TGTGCCAGTCGACTAGCGGGAACGAACACCGGGGAGCTGTTTTTT. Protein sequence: CASRLAGTNTGELFF.

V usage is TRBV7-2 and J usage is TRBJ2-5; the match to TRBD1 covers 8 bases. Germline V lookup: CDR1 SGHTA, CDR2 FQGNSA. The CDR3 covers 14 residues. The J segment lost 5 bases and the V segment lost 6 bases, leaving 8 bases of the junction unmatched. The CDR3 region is CASRKDRVVETQYF. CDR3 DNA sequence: TGTGCCAGCAGAAAGGACAGGGTGGTTGAGACCCAGTACTTC.

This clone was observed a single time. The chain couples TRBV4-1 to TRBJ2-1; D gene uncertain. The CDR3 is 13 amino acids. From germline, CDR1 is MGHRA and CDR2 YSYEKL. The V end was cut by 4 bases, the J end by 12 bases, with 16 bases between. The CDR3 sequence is CASSPGNPARQFF. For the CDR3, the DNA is TGCGCCAGCAGCCCAGGAAACCCCGCGAGGCAGTTCTTC.

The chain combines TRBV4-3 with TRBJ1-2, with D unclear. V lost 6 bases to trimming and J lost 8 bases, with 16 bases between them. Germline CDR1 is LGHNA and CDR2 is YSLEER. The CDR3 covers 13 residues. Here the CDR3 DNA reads TGCGCCAGCAGGTTGACCGGGCCCAGAGGCTACACCTTC. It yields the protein CASRLTGPRGYTF.